The rows below give T cell receptor beta chains drawn from one sample of a study of early T cells in non-severe SARS-CoV-2 infection. TCRdb recomputed calls from the 5' RACE reads with MiXCR, one row per CDR3 protein. The sample gives tens of thousands of distinct CDR3 sequences, roughly 10% of which show up once; approximately 9% is in the top ten. The sequencing input was whole blood. Every receptor here comes from an adult who was a healthcare worker with PCR-confirmed SARS-CoV-2 infection or an uninfected control (not recorded which). CDR3s include the opening cysteine and the closing phenylalanine or tryptophan. Not every row has a clone size; where given, it reads once, few, many or a size class.

13	many	TRBJ2-3	TRBV5-1	CASSQGTRDTQYF
15	many	TRBJ2-1	TRBV7-3	CASSLKTSGLMEQFF
18	few	TRBJ2-1	TRBV4-1	CASSQVDLVALSYNEQFF
14	few	TRBJ1-1	TRBV20-1	CSARESGRMTEAFF
13	many	TRBJ1-2	TRBV7-2	CASRATVSYGYTF
16	many	TRBJ2-1	TRBV20-1	CSAEQGAGSSYNEQFF
13	many	TRBJ2-1	TRBV3-1	CASSLLTGGEQFF
16	-	TRBJ2-3	TRBV15	CTTSRDSQGFPDTQYF
14	-	TRBJ1-2	TRBV2	CASSVKRGNYGYTF
15	many	TRBJ1-1	TRBV2	CASSGRPRDGTEAFF
14	-	TRBJ1-6	TRBV6-5	CATATAGYNSPLHF
9	-	TRBJ1-2	TRBV20-1	CSANDGYTF
14	few	TRBJ2-1	TRBV6-6	CASSPGRSGTEQFF
17	many	TRBJ1-6	TRBV7-2	CASSFIQGALSNSPLHF
14	few	TRBJ1-2	TRBV12-3/TRBV12-4	CASSLGGSNYGYTF
17	many	TRBJ2-7	TRBV4-2	CASSQDQTSGSRYEQYF
13	few	TRBJ2-5	TRBV2	CADRDGGSETQYF
15	many	TRBJ1-4	TRBV19	CASSTGQGAFEKLFF
14	few	TRBJ1-1	TRBV9	CASSVATMNTEAFF
12	-	TRBJ2-3	TRBV18	CASSQGADTQYF
13	few	TRBJ2-7	TRBV10-2	CAKKGTAAYEQYF
15	many	TRBJ2-1	TRBV11-2	CASSFRLATGNEQFF
16	many	TRBJ2-1	TRBV12-3/TRBV12-4	CASSFPSGRSHNEQFF
13	many	TRBJ2-5	TRBV2	CATKGLVVETQYF
12	many	TRBJ1-2	TRBV6-1	CASSEAGSGYTF
13	many	TRBJ1-6	TRBV20-1	CSASPGLNSPLHF
13	many	TRBJ1-5	TRBV4-1	CATAETGNQPQHF
13	many	TRBJ1-2	TRBV5-6	CASSSDGYYGYTF
15	-	TRBJ2-3	TRBV6-5	CARIFLRARTDTQYF
15	-	TRBJ2-5	TRBV11-2	CASSISQGLQETQYF
15	many	TRBJ2-1	TRBV11-2	CASSGRVGLAHEQFF
13	many	TRBJ1-5	TRBV20-1	CSATGQINQPQHF
14	few	TRBJ1-1	TRBV29-1	CSVEAVAGSTEAFF
16	few	TRBJ2-7	TRBV27	CASSLSGGRGSYEQYF
12	few	TRBJ1-2	TRBV10-3	CAISSGSYGYTF
15	many	TRBJ2-3	TRBV29-1	CSAISGRVSTDTQYF
13	few	TRBJ2-7	TRBV11-2	CASSLGLYYEQYF
14	-	TRBJ2-3	TRBV20-1	CSAAPTGITDTQYF
11	-	TRBJ2-1	TRBV18	CASLSGREQFF
12	-	TRBJ1-2	TRBV3-1	CASRQTGASYTF
14	medium-sized	TRBJ2-1	TRBV27	CASSKSTSLDEQFF
17	-	TRBJ2-2	TRBV7-6	CASSLWYGRAVTGELFF
13	many	TRBJ1-1	TRBV12-3/TRBV12-4	CASSKDRGGIAFF
16	many	TRBJ2-3	TRBV4-1	CASSQARGTSTDTQYF
15	many	TRBJ1-1	TRBV3-1	CASSPYRGELTEVFF
15	many	TRBJ1-2	TRBV29-1	CSVDGPGQVNYGYTF
16	few	TRBJ2-2	TRBV7-2	CASSLEPLAGGGELFF
15	-	TRBJ2-1	TRBV10-3	CAISGTSGALTEQFF
13	many	TRBJ2-1	TRBV6-4	CASSVSQNNEQFF
14	many	TRBJ2-5	TRBV2	CASSGTSGQETQYF
18	few	TRBJ2-1	TRBV4-2	CASSPHSVSGSVYNEQFF
14	many	TRBJ2-7	TRBV7-9	CASSRQGASYEQYF
14	-	TRBJ1-1	TRBV6-5	CASSPPMGNTEAFF
14	many	TRBJ2-1	TRBV20-1	CSARGLAGVNEQFF